A single sample gave rise to the 9 T cell receptor beta chains below, sequenced in a study of blood T cell repertoires in COVID-19. Sequencing was performed with immunoSEQ multiplex PCR; in TCRdb, only in-frame clones are kept and a portion is missing. This table has roughly 30,000 clones, approximately 88% appearing once. The specimen was peripheral blood. Source of these receptors: a man older than 75 with active COVID-19.

The chain carries TRBV2 and TRBJ2-2; TRBD1 might be the D (5 bases). Germline assignment: CDR1 SNHLY and CDR2 FYNNEI. This CDR3 is built from 14 residues. Trimming removed 7 bases at V and 7 bases at J, with 16 bases between. The CDR3 nucleotides are TGTGCCAGCAAACAGGAATGGGCCAACGGGGAGCTGTTTTTT. It encodes CASKQEWANGELFF.

V gene TRBV14 combines with J gene TRBJ1-1, with D uncertain. V was cut by 0 bases and J by 7 bases, with 6 bases left in between. CDR1 is SGHDN and CDR2 is FVKESK in the germline V gene. The CDR3 spans 12 residues. The CDR3 here is CASSQESDEAFF. CDR3 nucleotide sequence: TGTGCCAGCAGCCAAGAGTCAGATGAAGCTTTCTTT.

This clone occurred a few times. This chain's CDR3 is CASSLQGQPGNTIYF. DNA for the CDR3: TGTGCCAGCAGCTTACAGGGACAACCTGGAAACACCATATATTTT. The chain carries TRBV11-2 and TRBJ1-3; weak D call: TRBD1 (6 bases). The V and J ends lost 2 bases and 2 bases respectively, with 10 bases between them. This CDR3 has 15 amino acids. CDR1 is SGHAT and CDR2 is FQNNGV in the germline V gene.

A few counts support this clone. The chain is built from TRBV27 and TRBJ1-2, with 7 bases fitting TRBD1. CDR3 length: 15 amino acids. Looked up from germline, CDR1 is MNHEY and CDR2 is SMNVEV (reference sequence). V gave up 5 bases and J gave up 1 base; unmatched junction bases: 7. The CDR3: CASSPGTANNYGYTF. Here the CDR3 DNA reads TGTGCCAGCAGTCCCGGGACAGCTAATAACTATGGCTACACCTTC.

V gene TRBV18 combines with J gene TRBJ1-3; D unresolved. Germline-derived CDR1 and CDR2 are KGHSH and LQKENI. The CDR3 is made up of 15 amino acids. V was trimmed by 3 bases and J by 0 bases, leaving 9 bases between them. CDR3 in DNA: TGTGCCAGCTCACCCGAGGCTAGCTCTGGAAACACCATATATTTT. It is translated as CASSPEASSGNTIYF.

The genes are TRBV30 and TRBJ2-1; TRBD1 matches 8 bases. The V gene end was trimmed by 2 bases and the J gene end by 3 bases; junction bases not matched to a gene: 6. Germline V gene sequence: CDR1 GTSNPN, CDR2 SVGIG (reference sequence). The CDR3 has 15 amino acids. The CDR3 protein is CAWSISRGLYNEQFF. The CDR3 nucleotides read TGTGCCTGGAGTATTAGCAGGGGGCTCTACAATGAGCAGTTCTTC.

This chain links TRBV5-3 with TRBJ2-7, with D maybe TRBD1 (5 bases). TRBV5-3 is treated as an ORF (open reading frame) with a function not yet certain. Trimming took off 2 bases at V and 0 bases at J, with 12 bases between the two ends. This CDR3 spans 15 amino acids. The CDR3: CARSLPQADSYEQYF. In DNA form, the CDR3 reads TGTGCCAGAAGCTTACCACAGGCCGACTCCTACGAGCAGTACTTC.

A single count supports this clone. The chain has TRBV6-5 and TRBJ1-3; D is unresolved. CDR3 length: 13 residues. Looked up from germline, CDR1 is MNHEY and CDR2 is SVGAGI. Deletions cut 10 bases from V and 0 bases from J, with 10 bases between. DNA for the CDR3: TGTGCCACGCGCCCTGACTCTGGAAACACCATATATTTT. This sequence encodes CATRPDSGNTIYF.

The chain combines TRBV5-6 with TRBJ1-5, with a possible D match to TRBD1 (5 bases). This CDR3 comprises 15 residues. Trimming left V 1 base short and J 0 bases short, with 8 bases between. Germline CDR1 is SGHDT and CDR2 is YYEEEE. DNA of the CDR3: TGTGCCAGCAGCTTGAAGGGGTATAGCAATCAGCCCCAGCATTTT. The encoded protein is CASSLKGYSNQPQHF.